The clone carrying this T cell receptor (beta chain) was picked up many times. Its cognate antigen is unknown. TCRdb reprocessed the 5' RACE reads via MiXCR and lists one record per CDR3 protein. The table has some 97,000 distinct CDR3 sequences, nearly 4.5% seen once; the top ten hold roughly 20%. The germline V and J ends were trimmed by 4 bases and 3 bases, with 19 bases remaining between them. The CDR3 has 16 amino acids. Germline CDR1 reads SNHLY; CDR2 reads FYNNEI. The time point: sample taken at primary tumor resection. The authors sequenced whole RNA from tumor, nontumor lung or frozen PBMC without sorting. This entry is derived from a study of spatial heterogeneity in lung cancer. Study information: Raw-read counts averaged over ten per unique TCR and UMI combination.

The study's findings and limits: The number of expanded tumor alpha and beta chains correlated with mutation number. It was estimated that coverage of tumor T cells reached around 7% for alpha chains and 13% for beta chains.

The sequence was obtained from a male donor with early-stage non-small cell lung cancer. V usage is TRBV2 and J usage is TRBJ2-7; no firm D call. The sequencing here drew on lung tumor tissue, taken at surgery. The CDR3 coding sequence is TGTGCCAGCAGTGCCGCTGGGCCGAATCCTGACTACGAGCAGTACTTC. It is translated as CASSAAGPNPDYEQYF.